This TCR beta chain was identified during a study of shared clonotypes between healthy human individuals. TCRdb's table, derived via immunoSEQ multiplex PCR, lists solely in-frame clones and lacks some. The sample holds millions of clones, about 95% seen once. V trimming: 4 bases; J trimming: 5 bases; junction bases outside the gene matches: 4. Germline values: CDR1 SGDLS, CDR2 YYNGEE. The CDR3 length is 13 residues. Selected positively for CCR7 and CD45RO-negative, naive CD8 cells excluded terminally differentiated effector memory CD45RA+ cells. V gene TRBV9 combines with J gene TRBJ2-7; 9 nucleotides align to TRBD1. The sample consisted of naive CD8+ T cells sorted from blood. This TCR was sampled from a man between 18 and 35 years old in good health. The CDR3 nucleotides read TGTGCCAGCAGCTCGGGACAGGGCAACGAGCAGTACTTC. This gives the protein CASSSGQGNEQYF.